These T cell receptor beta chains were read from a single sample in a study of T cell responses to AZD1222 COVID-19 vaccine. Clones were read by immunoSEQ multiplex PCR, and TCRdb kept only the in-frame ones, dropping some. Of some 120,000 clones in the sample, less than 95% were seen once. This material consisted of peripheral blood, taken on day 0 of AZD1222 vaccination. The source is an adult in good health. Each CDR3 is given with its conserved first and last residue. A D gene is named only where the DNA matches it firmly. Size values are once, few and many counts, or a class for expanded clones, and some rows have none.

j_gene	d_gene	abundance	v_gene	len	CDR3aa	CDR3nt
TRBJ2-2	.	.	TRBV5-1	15	CASSLSQGWTGELFF	TGCGCCAGCAGCTTGAGCCAGGGGTGGACCGGGGAGCTGTTTTTT
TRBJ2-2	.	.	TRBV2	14	CANQQDLSTGELFF	TGTGCCAACCAACAGGATTTGAGCACCGGGGAGCTGTTTTTT
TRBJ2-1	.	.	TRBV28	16	CASSLGGLLSRGEQFF	TGTGCCAGCAGTTTAGGGGGTCTCCTCAGTCGAGGTGAGCAGTTCTTC
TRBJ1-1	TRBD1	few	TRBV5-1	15	CASSQTGTVNTEAFF	TGCGCCAGCAGCCAGACCGGGACAGTGAACACTGAAGCTTTCTTT
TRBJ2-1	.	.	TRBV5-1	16	CASSLALSGAYNEQFF	TGCGCCAGCAGCTTGGCCTTAAGCGGAGCCTACAATGAGCAGTTCTTC
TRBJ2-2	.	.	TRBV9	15	CASSVGAGFGGELFF	TGTGCCAGCAGCGTAGGGGCAGGGTTCGGCGGGGAGCTGTTTTTT
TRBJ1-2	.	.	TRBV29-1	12	CSVEGTGNGYTF	TGCAGCGTTGAAGGTACAGGCAACGGCTACACCTTC
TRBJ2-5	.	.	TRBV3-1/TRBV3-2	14	CASSTRRGGETQYF	TGTGCCAGCAGCACACGGAGAGGGGGAGAGACCCAGTACTTC
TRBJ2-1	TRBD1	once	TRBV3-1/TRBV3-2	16	CASSQLGQGVKDEQFF	TGTGCCAGCAGCCAACTGGGACAGGGGGTTAAGGATGAGCAGTTCTTC
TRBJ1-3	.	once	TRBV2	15	CASRETVISGNTIYF	TGTGCCAGCAGAGAGACAGTGATCTCTGGAAACACCATATATTTT
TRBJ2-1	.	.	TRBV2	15	CASSEREGGYNEQFF	TGTGCCAGCAGTGAAAGGGAAGGGGGCTACAATGAGCAGTTCTTC
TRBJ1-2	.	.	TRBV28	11	CASSPGMGYTF	TGTGCCAGCAGTCCAGGGATGGGCTACACCTTC
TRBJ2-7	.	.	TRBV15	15	CATSRVGTSREEQYF	TGTGCCACCAGCAGAGTAGGTACTTCACGGGAGGAGCAGTACTTC
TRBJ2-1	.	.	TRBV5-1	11	CASSDHNEQFF	TGCGCCAGCAGCGACCACAATGAGCAGTTCTTC
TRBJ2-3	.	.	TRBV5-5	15	CASSFESSHTDTQYF	TGTGCCAGCAGCTTTGAGAGCAGCCACACAGATACGCAGTATTTT
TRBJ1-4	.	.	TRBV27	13	CASSRREGEKLFF	TGTGCCAGCAGTAGGAGGGAGGGTGAAAAACTGTTTTTT
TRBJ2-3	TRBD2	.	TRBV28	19	CASSSSVVAGGWGTDTQYF	TGTGCCAGCAGTTCCTCGGTGGTAGCGGGAGGGTGGGGCACAGATACGCAGTATTTT
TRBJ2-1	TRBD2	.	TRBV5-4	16	CASSLGTSGPYNEQFF	TGTGCCAGCAGCTTGGGCACTAGCGGGCCCTACAATGAGCAGTTCTTC
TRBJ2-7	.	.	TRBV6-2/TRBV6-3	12	CASSRGLYEQYF	TGTGCCAGCAGTCGCGGACTTTACGAGCAGTACTTC
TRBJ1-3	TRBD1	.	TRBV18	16	CASSPGQGMEGNTIYF	TGTGCCAGCTCACCGGGACAGGGGATGGAGGGAAACACCATATATTTT
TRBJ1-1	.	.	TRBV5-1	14	CASSLEQGGTEAFF	TGCGCCAGCAGCTTGGAGCAGGGTGGAACTGAAGCTTTCTTT
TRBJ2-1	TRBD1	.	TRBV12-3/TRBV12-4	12	CASRPTGAEQFF	TGTGCCAGCAGGCCGACAGGGGCTGAGCAGTTCTTC
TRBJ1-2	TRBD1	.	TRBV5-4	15	CASSNPGTGIYGYTF	TGTGCCAGCAGCAATCCCGGGACAGGAATCTATGGCTACACCTTC